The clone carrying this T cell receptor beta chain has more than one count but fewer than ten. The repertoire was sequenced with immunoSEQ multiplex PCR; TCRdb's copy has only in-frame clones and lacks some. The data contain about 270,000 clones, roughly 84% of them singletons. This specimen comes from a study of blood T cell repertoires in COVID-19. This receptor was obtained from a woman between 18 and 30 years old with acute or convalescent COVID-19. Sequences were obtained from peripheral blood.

CDR3 in amino acids: CSPKLASSNEQFF. As DNA, the CDR3 is TGCAGCCCGAAGCTAGCCTCTAGCAATGAGCAGTTCTTC. The gene calls are TRBV29-1 and TRBJ2-1, with TRBD2 as a possible D gene (5 bases). CDR3 size: 13 residues. Trimming took 8 bases from V and 6 from J, leaving 17 bases between them. The germline V gene encodes CDR1 SQVTM and CDR2 ANQGSEA.